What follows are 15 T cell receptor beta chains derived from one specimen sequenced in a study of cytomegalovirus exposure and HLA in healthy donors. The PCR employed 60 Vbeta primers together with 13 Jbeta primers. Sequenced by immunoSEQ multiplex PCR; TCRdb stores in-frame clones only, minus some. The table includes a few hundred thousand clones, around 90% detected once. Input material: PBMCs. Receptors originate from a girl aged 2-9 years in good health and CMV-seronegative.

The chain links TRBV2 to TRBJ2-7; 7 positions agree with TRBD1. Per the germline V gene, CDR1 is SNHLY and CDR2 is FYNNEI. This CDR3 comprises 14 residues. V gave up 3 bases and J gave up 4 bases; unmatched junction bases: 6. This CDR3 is CASSDPGTVYEQYF. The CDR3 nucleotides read TGTGCCAGCAGTGACCCCGGGACAGTGTACGAGCAGTACTTC.

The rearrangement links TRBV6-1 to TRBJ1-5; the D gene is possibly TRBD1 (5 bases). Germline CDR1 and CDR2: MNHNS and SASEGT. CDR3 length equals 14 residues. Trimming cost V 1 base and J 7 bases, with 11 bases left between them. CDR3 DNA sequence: TGTGCCAGCAGTGAAGGGGGCCCCAGGCAGCCCCAGCATTTT. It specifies CASSEGGPRQPQHF.

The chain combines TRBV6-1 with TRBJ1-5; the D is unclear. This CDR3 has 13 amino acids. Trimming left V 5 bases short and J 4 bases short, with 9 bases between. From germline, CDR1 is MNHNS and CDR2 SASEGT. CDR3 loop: CASSSEANQPQHF. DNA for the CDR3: TGTGCCAGCAGTAGCGAGGCTAATCAGCCCCAGCATTTT.

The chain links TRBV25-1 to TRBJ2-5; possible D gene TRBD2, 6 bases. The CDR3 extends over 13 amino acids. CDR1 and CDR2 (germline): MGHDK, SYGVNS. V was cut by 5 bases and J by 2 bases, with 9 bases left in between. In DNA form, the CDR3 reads TGTGCCAGCAGTCACGGGGGACAAGAGACCCAGTACTTC. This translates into CASSHGGQETQYF.

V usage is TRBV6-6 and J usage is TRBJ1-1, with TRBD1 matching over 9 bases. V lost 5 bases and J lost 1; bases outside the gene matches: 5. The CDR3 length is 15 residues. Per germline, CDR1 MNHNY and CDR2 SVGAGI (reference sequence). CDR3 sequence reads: CASSPPGQGNTEAFF. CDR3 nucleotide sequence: TGTGCCAGCAGTCCACCGGGACAGGGGAACACTGAAGCTTTCTTT.

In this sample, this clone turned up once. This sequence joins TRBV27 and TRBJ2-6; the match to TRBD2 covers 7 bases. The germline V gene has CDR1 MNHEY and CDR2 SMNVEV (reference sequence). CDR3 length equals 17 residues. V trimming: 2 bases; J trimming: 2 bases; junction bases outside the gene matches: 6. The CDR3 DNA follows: TGTGCCAGCAGTTTAATAGCGGCGGGAGCTGGGGCCAACGTCCTGACTTTC. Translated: CASSLIAAGAGANVLTF.

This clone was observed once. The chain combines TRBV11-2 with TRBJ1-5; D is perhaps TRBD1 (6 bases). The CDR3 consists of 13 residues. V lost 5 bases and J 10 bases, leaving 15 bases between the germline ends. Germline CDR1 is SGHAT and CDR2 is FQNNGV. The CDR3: CASSPTGASPQHF. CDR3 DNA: TGTGCCAGCAGCCCGACAGGAGCATCACCCCAGCATTTT.

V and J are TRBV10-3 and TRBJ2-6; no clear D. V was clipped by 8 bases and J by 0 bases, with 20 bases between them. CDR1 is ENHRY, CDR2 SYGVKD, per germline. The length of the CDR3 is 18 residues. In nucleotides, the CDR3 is TGTGCCATCGGAGCTAACAACCTCGCTAACTCTGGGGCCAACGTCCTGACTTTC. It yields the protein CAIGANNLANSGANVLTF.

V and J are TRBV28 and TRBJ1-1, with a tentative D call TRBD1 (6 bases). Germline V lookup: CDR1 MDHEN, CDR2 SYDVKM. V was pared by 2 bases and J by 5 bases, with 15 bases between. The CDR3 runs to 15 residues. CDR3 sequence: CASSLGGGVDTEAFF. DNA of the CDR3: TGTGCCAGCAGTTTAGGGGGGGGCGTGGATACTGAAGCTTTCTTT.

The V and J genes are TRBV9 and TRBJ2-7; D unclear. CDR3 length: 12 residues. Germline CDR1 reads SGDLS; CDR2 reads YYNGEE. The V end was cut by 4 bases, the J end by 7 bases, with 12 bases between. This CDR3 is CASSPRGGEQYF. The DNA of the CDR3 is TGTGCCAGCAGCCCCCGCGGTGGAGAGCAGTACTTC.

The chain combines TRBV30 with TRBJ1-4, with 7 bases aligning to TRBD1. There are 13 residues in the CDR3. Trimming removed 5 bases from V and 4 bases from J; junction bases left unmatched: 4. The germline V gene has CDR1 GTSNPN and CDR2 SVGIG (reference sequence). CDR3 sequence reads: CAWSGTVNEKLFF. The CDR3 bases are TGTGCCTGGTCCGGGACAGTTAATGAAAAACTGTTTTTT.

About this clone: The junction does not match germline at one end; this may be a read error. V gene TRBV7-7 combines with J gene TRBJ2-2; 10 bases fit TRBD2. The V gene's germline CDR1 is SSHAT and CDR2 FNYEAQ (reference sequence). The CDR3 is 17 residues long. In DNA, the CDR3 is TGTGCTAGCAGCTTAAGGACTAGCGGACCGAACACCGGGGAGCTGTTTTTT. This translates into CASSLRTSGPNTGELFF.

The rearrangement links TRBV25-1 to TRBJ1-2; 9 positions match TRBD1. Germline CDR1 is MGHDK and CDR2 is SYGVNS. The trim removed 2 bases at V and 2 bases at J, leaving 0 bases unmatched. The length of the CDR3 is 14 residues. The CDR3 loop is CASSEGQGNYGYTF. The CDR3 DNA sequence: TGTGCCAGCAGTGAAGGACAGGGGAACTATGGCTACACCTTC.

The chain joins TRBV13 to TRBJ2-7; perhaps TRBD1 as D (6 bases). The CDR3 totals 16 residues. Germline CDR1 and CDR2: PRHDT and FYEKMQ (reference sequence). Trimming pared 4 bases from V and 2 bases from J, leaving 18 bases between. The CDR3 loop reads CASSSQTGPHPYEQYF. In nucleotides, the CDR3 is TGTGCCAGCAGCTCGCAGACAGGACCTCACCCCTACGAGCAGTACTTC. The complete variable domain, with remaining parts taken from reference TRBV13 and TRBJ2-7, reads AAGVIQSPRHLIKEKRETATLKCYPIPRHDTVYWYQQGPGQDPQFLISFYEKMQSDKGSIPDRFSAQQFSDYHSELNMSSLELGDSALYFCASSSQTGPHPYEQYFGPGTRLTVT.

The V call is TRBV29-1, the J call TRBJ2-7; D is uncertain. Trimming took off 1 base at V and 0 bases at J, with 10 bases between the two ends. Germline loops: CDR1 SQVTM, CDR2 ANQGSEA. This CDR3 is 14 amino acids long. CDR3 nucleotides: TGCAGCGTTGAAGCCCGGCCGGGCTCCTACGAGCAGTACTTC. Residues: CSVEARPGSYEQYF.